This T cell receptor beta chain was recorded in a study of neoadjuvant anti-PD-1 for oral cavity cancer. About the study: Patients mostly received three to four biweekly nivolumab doses at 3 mg/kg before surgery. Patients without progression got a fourth dose around day 43.

Notes on the study in general: After neoadjuvant nivolumab, PBMC T cell clonality was significantly higher in non-responders than responders.

Clones were read by immunoSEQ multiplex PCR, and TCRdb kept only the in-frame ones, dropping some. The data show about 6,700 clones, with about 78% seen just once and approximately 3% held by the top ten. V gave up 5 bases and J gave up 5 bases, with 18 bases separating them. The CDR3 totals 15 residues. Germline V gene sequence: CDR1 SEHNR, CDR2 FQNEAQ (reference sequence). Analysis of PBMCs was direct, with no culture step. With respect to this clone: Its antigen remains unknown.

Sample: PBMCs, taken before nivolumab (anti-PD-1) treatment. This receptor was identified in a person between 40 and 79 years old with oral cavity squamous cell carcinoma. V is TRBV7-9 and J is TRBJ2-5; D is perhaps TRBD1 (6 bases). In DNA, the CDR3 is TGTGCCAGCAGCGGGGTAGGGGGTTCAAAGGAGACCCAGTACTTC. This sequence encodes CASSGVGGSKETQYF.